This TCR beta chain was found in a study of post-analysis software for immune sequencing data. Overall study: The patients showed relapsing-remitting, secondary progressive and progressive-relapsing multiple sclerosis courses. General study findings and limits: Controls showed significantly higher normalized Chao1 diversity than did multiple sclerosis patients. TRBV segments more frequent in patients than in controls numbered five and included TRBV5-6, TRBV5-1 and TRBV20-1.

Deletions cut 1 base from V and 0 bases from J, with 15 bases between. CDR1 MGHRA and CDR2 YSYEKL come from the germline V gene. The CDR3 is made up of 18 amino acids. On this clonotype itself: Its antigen is unidentified.

Carried by the TCR beta cDNA libraries were unique molecular identifiers. TCRdb re-called the PCR reads with MiXCR, one entry per CDR3 protein. Found here are around 260,000 distinct CDR3 sequences, roughly a third of them singletons; the top ten hold more than 4%. Sequencing input: blood. This TCR came from a girl between 10 and 17 years old with multiple sclerosis. This chain uses TRBV4-1 with TRBJ2-2, with D tentatively TRBD1 (6 bases). The CDR3 reads CASSQGSLQGANTGELFF. The CDR3 nucleotides read TGCGCCAGCAGCCAAGGGTCTTTACAGGGAGCGAACACCGGGGAGCTGTTTTTT.